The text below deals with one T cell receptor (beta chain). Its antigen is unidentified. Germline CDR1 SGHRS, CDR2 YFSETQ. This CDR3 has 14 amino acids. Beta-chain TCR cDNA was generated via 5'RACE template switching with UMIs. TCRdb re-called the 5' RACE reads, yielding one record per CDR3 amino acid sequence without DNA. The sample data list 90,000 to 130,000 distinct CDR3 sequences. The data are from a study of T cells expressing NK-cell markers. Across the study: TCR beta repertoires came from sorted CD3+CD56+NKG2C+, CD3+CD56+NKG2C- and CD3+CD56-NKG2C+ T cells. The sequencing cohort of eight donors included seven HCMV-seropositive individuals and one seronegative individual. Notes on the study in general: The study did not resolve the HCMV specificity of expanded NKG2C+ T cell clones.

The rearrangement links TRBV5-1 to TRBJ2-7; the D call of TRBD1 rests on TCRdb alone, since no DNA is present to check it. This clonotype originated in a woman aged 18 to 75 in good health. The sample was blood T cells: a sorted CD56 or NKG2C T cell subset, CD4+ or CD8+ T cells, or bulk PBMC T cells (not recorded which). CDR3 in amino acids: CASSTPERDYEQYF.